A selection of T cell receptor beta chains follows, all from one sample in a study of identical twins. Each CDR3 protein is one row after TCRdb ran MiXCR on the 5' RACE reads. The sample contains 570,000 or so distinct CDR3 sequences, more than 9% of which appear only once. A further study also used this sample, focusing on yellow fever vaccine responses in identical twins.

The sequenced sample was PBMCs. Receptors were obtained from a woman aged 18-35 years in good health. CDR3s include the opening cysteine and the closing phenylalanine or tryptophan. The D gene is left open where the match is weak. Clone size appears in some rows only: once, few, many, or a class for an expanded clone.

CDR3aa | CDR3nt | d_gene | len | v_gene | abundance | j_gene
CSVWDRHTEAFF | TGCAGCGTTTGGGACAGACACACTGAAGCTTTCTTT | TRBD1 | 12 | TRBV29-1 | many | TRBJ1-1
CSVGQPGGYTF | TGCAGCGTGGGACAGCCGGGTGGCTACACCTTC | TRBD1 | 11 | TRBV29-1 | many | TRBJ1-2
CATSDLLRGEQFF | TGTGCCACCAGTGATTTGCTACGGGGTGAGCAGTTCTTC | . | 13 | TRBV24-1 | few | TRBJ2-1
CASSPRQPTGELFF | TGTGCCAGCAGCCCCCGACAACCCACCGGGGAGCTGTTTTTT | . | 14 | TRBV11-3 | . | TRBJ2-2
CASTPDGTRNNSPLHF | TGTGCCAGCACCCCGGACGGAACCCGTAATAATTCACCCCTCCACTTT | . | 16 | TRBV12-3/TRBV12-4 | . | TRBJ1-6
CASSYPLAGPNEQFF | TGTGCCAGCAGTTACCCACTAGCGGGTCCCAATGAGCAGTTCTTC | TRBD2 | 15 | TRBV6-5 | many | TRBJ2-1
CASSYSTRSLNEQFF | TGTGCCAGCAGTTACTCCACTAGGTCTCTCAATGAGCAGTTCTTC | . | 15 | TRBV6-2/TRBV6-3 | . | TRBJ2-1
CASSLSPGALEQFF | TGTGCCAGCAGTTTGTCTCCAGGGGCTCTTGAGCAGTTCTTC | . | 14 | TRBV12-3/TRBV12-4 | few | TRBJ2-1
CASRRTSGAETQYF | TGCGCCAGCAGGAGGACTAGCGGGGCAGAGACCCAGTACTTC | TRBD2 | 14 | TRBV5-1 | few | TRBJ2-5
CASSWGDGLGANVLTF | TGCGCCAGCAGCTGGGGGGACGGCCTAGGGGCCAACGTCCTGACTTTC | . | 16 | TRBV5-1 | few | TRBJ2-6
CASSLDLQRNEQFF | TGTGCCAGCAGCTTGGATCTCCAGCGGAATGAGCAGTTCTTC | . | 14 | TRBV5-5 | . | TRBJ2-1
CAISFKATGGGTDTQYF | TGTGCCATCAGCTTCAAGGCGACAGGGGGAGGCACAGATACGCAGTATTTT | TRBD1 | 17 | TRBV10-3 | few | TRBJ2-3
CASSQDRQGGTEAFF | TGTGCCAGCAGCCAAGATCGACAGGGTGGAACTGAAGCTTTCTTT | TRBD1 | 15 | TRBV4-2 | many | TRBJ1-1
CASSSSGGVNGYTF | TGTGCCAGCAGCTCCTCAGGGGGCGTCAATGGCTACACCTTC | TRBD1 | 14 | TRBV11-1 | . | TRBJ1-2
CASAPPDRASYEQYF | TGCGCCAGCGCTCCCCCCGACAGGGCCTCCTACGAGCAGTACTTC | TRBD1 | 15 | TRBV5-1 | few | TRBJ2-7
CASSQGQVHGYTF | TGTGCCAGCAGCCAAGGACAGGTCCATGGCTACACCTTC | . | 13 | TRBV3-1 | many | TRBJ1-2
CSAGPHSTDTQYF | TGCAGTGCGGGGCCACACTCCACAGATACGCAGTATTTT | . | 13 | TRBV20-1 | few | TRBJ2-3
CASSLQMGSNQPQHF | TGCGCCAGCAGCCTCCAGATGGGCAGCAATCAGCCCCAGCATTTT | . | 15 | TRBV4-1 | . | TRBJ1-5
CASSTLTTGELFF | TGTGCCAGCAGTACCTTGACCACCGGGGAGCTGTTTTTT | . | 13 | TRBV12-3/TRBV12-4 | . | TRBJ2-2
CASTGQVNTGELFF | TGTGCCAGCACGGGCCAGGTGAACACCGGGGAGCTGTTTTTT | . | 14 | TRBV28 | few | TRBJ2-2
CSVESGRPDTQYF | TGCAGCGTTGAATCTGGGAGGCCGGATACGCAGTATTTT | . | 13 | TRBV29-1 | few | TRBJ2-3
CSARAPGQVTFIVPNEQFF | TGCAGTGCTAGAGCTCCGGGACAGGTCACCTTTATAGTACCCAATGAGCAGTTCTTC | TRBD1 | 19 | TRBV20-1 | . | TRBJ2-1
CAWEGRENIQYF | TGTGCCTGGGAAGGACGGGAAAACATTCAGTACTTC | . | 12 | TRBV30 | few | TRBJ2-4
CSATKLAGGNNEQFF | TGCAGTGCAACTAAACTAGCGGGAGGGAACAATGAGCAGTTCTTC | TRBD2 | 15 | TRBV20-1 | . | TRBJ2-1
CASSFTREQYF | TGTGCCAGCAGCTTTACGAGGGAGCAGTACTTC | . | 11 | TRBV7-2 | few | TRBJ2-7
CSARGQHSEPQHF | TGCAGTGCTAGGGGACAGCACAGTGAACCCCAGCATTTT | TRBD1 | 13 | TRBV20-1 | few | TRBJ1-5
CSASSGSLYEQYF | TGCAGTGCTAGTAGCGGGAGTCTCTACGAGCAGTACTTC | TRBD2 | 13 | TRBV20-1 | many | TRBJ2-7
CASSYSREQFF | TGTGCCAGCAGTTACTCGAGAGAGCAGTTCTTC | . | 11 | TRBV6-2/TRBV6-3 | many | TRBJ2-1
CASSSPFRGMVYEQYF | TGTGCCAGCAGTTCGCCCTTTAGAGGGATGGTCTACGAGCAGTACTTC | . | 16 | TRBV27 | . | TRBJ2-7
CASSLKGGGYNEQFF | TGTGCCAGCAGCTTAAAAGGGGGGGGTTACAATGAGCAGTTCTTC | . | 15 | TRBV7-2 | many | TRBJ2-1
CASSPRQGEYQETQYF | TGTGCCAGCAGCCCTCGACAGGGGGAGTACCAAGAGACCCAGTACTTC | TRBD1 | 16 | TRBV11-2 | few | TRBJ2-5
CATRRDSADTQYF | TGTGCCACCCGCCGGGATAGTGCGGATACGCAGTATTTT | . | 13 | TRBV19 | few | TRBJ2-3
CCSGAPGQGWETQYF | TGCTGTTCGGGAGCCCCCGGACAGGGATGGGAGACCCAGTACTTC | TRBD1 | 15 | TRBV20-1 | . | TRBJ2-5
CASSLPEGAGVAGDTQYF | TGTGCCAGCAGCCTACCGGAAGGGGCAGGGGTCGCGGGGGATACGCAGTATTTT | . | 18 | TRBV7-8 | few | TRBJ2-3
CASSSPGPVSGETQYF | TGTGCCAGCAGCTCCCCGGGACCAGTAAGTGGGGAGACCCAGTACTTC | . | 16 | TRBV5-6 | . | TRBJ2-5
CASSDTVYNEQFF | TGTGCCAGCAGTGATACAGTATACAATGAGCAGTTCTTC | . | 13 | TRBV6-4 | many | TRBJ2-1
CASSLGVGGVVPSYEQYF | TGTGCCAGCAGTTTAGGGGTGGGCGGGGTTGTTCCCTCCTACGAGCAGTACTTC | . | 18 | TRBV12-3/TRBV12-4 | . | TRBJ2-7
CASSQDRQGIYGYTF | TGCGCCAGCAGCCAAGACCGACAGGGTATCTATGGCTACACCTTC | TRBD1 | 15 | TRBV4-3 | . | TRBJ1-2
CASSVIGSNSPLHF | TGTGCCAGCAGCGTAATTGGGAGTAATTCACCCCTCCACTTT | . | 14 | TRBV11-2 | few | TRBJ1-6
CASSQEEGDTQYF | TGTGCCAGCAGCCAAGAAGAGGGGGATACGCAGTATTTT | . | 13 | TRBV3-1 | few | TRBJ2-3
CASSKRAGGLDGANVLTF | TGTGCCAGCAGCAAAAGGGCAGGGGGCTTAGATGGGGCCAACGTCCTGACTTTC | . | 18 | TRBV21-1 | few | TRBJ2-6
CSVRSPFEQYF | TGCAGTGTTAGGTCCCCCTTCGAGCAGTACTTC | . | 11 | TRBV20-1 | many | TRBJ2-7
CASSNGQGTGNTIYF | TGCGCCAGCAGCAACGGACAGGGGACTGGAAACACCATATATTTT | TRBD1 | 15 | TRBV5-1 | many | TRBJ1-3
CASSLGEGGPWAPETQYF | TGCGCCAGCAGCTTGGGAGAGGGGGGGCCTTGGGCCCCAGAGACCCAGTACTTC | . | 18 | TRBV5-1 | few | TRBJ2-5
CSVERGTSGNNEQFF | TGCAGCGTTGAGAGGGGGACTAGCGGGAACAATGAGCAGTTCTTC | TRBD2 | 15 | TRBV29-1 | . | TRBJ2-1
CSARVDRLGTDTQYF | TGCAGTGCTAGGGTGGACAGGCTCGGCACAGATACGCAGTATTTT | TRBD1 | 15 | TRBV20-1 | many | TRBJ2-3
CASSFMFGYEETQYF | TGTGCCAGCAGCTTCATGTTCGGCTACGAAGAGACCCAGTACTTC | . | 15 | TRBV7-9 | many | TRBJ2-5
CASSLAIQYNEQFF | TGTGCCAGCAGCTTGGCGATCCAATACAATGAGCAGTTCTTC | . | 14 | TRBV5-5 | many | TRBJ2-1
CASSPAGRHKLGSNTGELFF | TGTGCCAGCAGCCCCGCGGGACGGCACAAACTAGGTTCTAACACCGGGGAGCTGTTTTTT | . | 20 | TRBV6-4 | . | TRBJ2-2
CSASPGLGNEQYF | TGCAGTGCTAGCCCCGGACTAGGCAACGAGCAGTACTTC | TRBD2 | 13 | TRBV20-1 | few | TRBJ2-7
CASTWGGGDQPQHF | TGTGCCAGCACCTGGGGGGGAGGGGATCAGCCCCAGCATTTT | . | 14 | TRBV2 | few | TRBJ1-5